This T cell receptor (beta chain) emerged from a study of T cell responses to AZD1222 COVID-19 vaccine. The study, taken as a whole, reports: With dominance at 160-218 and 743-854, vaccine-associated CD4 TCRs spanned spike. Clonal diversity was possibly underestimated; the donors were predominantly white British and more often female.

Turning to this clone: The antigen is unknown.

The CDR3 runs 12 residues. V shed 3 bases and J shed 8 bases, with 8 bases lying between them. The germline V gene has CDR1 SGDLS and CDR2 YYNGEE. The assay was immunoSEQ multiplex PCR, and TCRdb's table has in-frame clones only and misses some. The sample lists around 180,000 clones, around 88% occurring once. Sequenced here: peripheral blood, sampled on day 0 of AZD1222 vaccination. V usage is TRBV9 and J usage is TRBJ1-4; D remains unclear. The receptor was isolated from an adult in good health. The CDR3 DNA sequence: TGTGCCAGCAGCGCCCGAGAGGAAAAACTGTTTTTT. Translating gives CASSAREEKLFF.